Below are 11 T cell receptor beta chains sequenced from a single sample in a study of T-cell reconstitution after alpha-beta-depleted transplantation in children (dated by TCRdb to the mid-2010s). Library preparation used PCR. TCRdb lists the instrument as Illumina HiSeq 2500. To normalize quantification of the TCRbeta repertoire, the TCR libraries were built with molecular barcoding that relied on unique molecular identifiers. TCRdb reanalyzed the raw reads on its own, using fastp at Q25 for trimming and MiXCR for clone calling, and kept in-frame beta chains. Every entry covers one CDR3 protein and lists the most common genes and DNA from its rows. For this sample there are roughly 300,000 distinct CDR3 sequences; approximately 9.6% appear just once. Of the sample, over 9.5% is held by the ten largest clones. The sample was PBMCs from the stem cell graft donor, taken from the stem cell graft. These receptors originate from a human donor who donated a stem cell graft to a child with SCID.

This chain connects TRBV19 to TRBJ2-2; D uncertain. There are 14 residues in the CDR3. Germline values: CDR1 LNHDA, CDR2 SQIVND (reference sequence). V lost 2 bases and J lost 1, with 5 bases in between. CDR3 sequence reads: CASSIQVNTGELFF. The CDR3 bases are TGTGCCAGTAGTATACAAGTGAACACCGGGGAGCTGTTTTTT.

This clonotype was seen more than once but under ten times. The V call is TRBV5-1, the J call TRBJ2-7; no definite D call. The CDR3 extends over 13 amino acids. The germline CDR1 and CDR2 sequences are SGHRS and YFSETQ. V was trimmed by 7 bases and J by 2 bases, leaving 13 bases between them. CDR3 DNA: TGCGCCAGCGGCGGTGGGTTAGCCTACGAGCAGTACTTC. This sequence encodes CASGGGLAYEQYF.

J is TRBJ1-2 and V is TRBV12-3 or TRBV12-4; D is ambiguous. The germline V and J ends were trimmed by 3 bases and 0 bases, with 5 bases remaining between them. The CDR3 is 13 residues long. DNA of the CDR3: TGTGCCAGCAGTTTCCAGACTAACTATGGCTACACCTTC. Its protein product is CASSFQTNYGYTF.

CDR3 sequence reads: CASSFTCRRGQGPNQPQHF. In nucleotides, the CDR3 is TGTGCCAGCAGCTTCACCTGCCGACGGGGACAGGGTCCCAATCAGCCCCAGCATTTT. This chain links TRBV7-3 with TRBJ1-5; 9 bases line up with TRBD1. The CDR3 has 19 residues. The V segment lost 3 bases and the J segment 3 bases; nucleotides outside the gene matches: 15. Germline V CDR1 and CDR2: SGHTA, FQGTGA.

This chain connects TRBV24-1 to TRBJ2-7; 7 bases agree with TRBD1. The ends lost 9 bases at V and 4 bases at J; junction bases unmatched: 8. This CDR3 is built from 13 residues. CDR1 is KGHDR, CDR2 SFDVKD, per germline. CDR3 sequence (DNA): TGTGCCACCTACCGGGACAGATCGTACGAGCAGTACTTC. It codes for CATYRDRSYEQYF.

In this sample, this clonotype turned up many times. The V call is TRBV12-3 or TRBV12-4, the J call TRBJ2-1, with 9 bases aligning to TRBD1. V gave up 6 bases and J gave up 7 bases; unmatched junction bases: 7. This CDR3 spans 14 amino acids. DNA of the CDR3: TGTGCCAGCAGCACCCTGGGACAGGGAAATGAGCAGTTCTTC. The encoded protein is CASSTLGQGNEQFF.

Note on this clonotype: A much bigger clone sits one base away, suggesting this may be a read error. The rearrangement links TRBV5-1 to TRBJ2-7; TRBD2 matches at 10 bases. The CDR3 loop spans 16 amino acids. CDR1 and CDR2 (germline): SGHRS, YFSETQ. V dropped 4 bases and J dropped 5; count of bases not matched to a gene: 12. The DNA for the CDR3 is TGCGCCAGCAGCCCGGGACTAGCGTGGGGTTTCAACGAGCAGTACTTC. Protein sequence: CASSPGLAWGFNEQYF.

There are a few counts of this clonotype. The chain combines TRBV6-5 with TRBJ1-6; TRBD1 agrees at 8 bases. J gave up 8 bases and V 3 bases, and 6 bases lay outside the gene matches. This CDR3 spans 15 amino acids. Germline CDR1 reads MNHEY; CDR2 reads SVGAGI. CDR3 residues: CASSYTDRADSPLHF. CDR3 DNA sequence: TGTGCCAGCAGTTATACGGACAGGGCCGATTCACCCCTCCACTTT.

This clonotype was seen a few times. J is TRBJ2-7 and V is TRBV5-1, with D maybe TRBD2 (7 bases). V was cut by 0 bases and J by 7 bases, with 17 bases left in between. Per germline, CDR1 SGHRS and CDR2 YFSETQ. The CDR3 sequence is 15 residues long. The CDR3 sequence: CASSLAFGGPREQYF. CDR3 DNA sequence: TGCGCCAGCAGCTTGGCCTTCGGGGGGCCGCGGGAGCAGTACTTC.

There are a few counts of this clonotype. The CDR3 DNA reads TGCAGTGCTAGAGATGAAGGAGGCTACTATGGCTACACCTTC. Translating gives CSARDEGGYYGYTF. The gene calls are TRBV20-1 and TRBJ1-2, with unresolved D. This CDR3 is 14 amino acids long. V lost 0 bases and J lost 3, with 11 bases in between. CDR1 and CDR2 (germline): DFQATT, SNEGSKA (reference sequence).

This clonotype was recorded at least ten times. The genes are TRBV9 and TRBJ2-2; no firm D call. Trimming took 2 bases from V and 4 from J, leaving 12 bases between them. The CDR3 spans 15 residues. Germline CDR1 is SGDLS and CDR2 is YYNGEE. The CDR3 nucleotides are TGTGCCAGCAGCGTTCTTCTCCCTGGCACCGGGGAGCTGTTTTTT. Protein product: CASSVLLPGTGELFF.